Listed below are T cell receptor beta chains from one sample, sequenced in a study of cytomegalovirus exposure and HLA in healthy donors. The method was immunoSEQ multiplex PCR; TCRdb's version includes in-frame clones alone and lacks a portion of them. The data contain around 90,000 clones, around 85% of them seen just once; the ten biggest clones take up 6.5% to 9%. Sequences were obtained from PBMCs. These TCRs come from a man between 40 and 49 years old in good health and CMV-seropositive. Each CDR3 is given with its conserved first and last residue. The order of the fields is clone size, J gene, D gene, V gene, CDR3 DNA, CDR3 protein. A D gene is named only where the DNA matches it firmly. Rows may omit the clone size; those that give it use once, few, many or a size class.

clone_size: -
j_call: TRBJ1-1
d_call: -
v_call: TRBV7-8
cdr3_nt: TGTGCCAGCAGCTTAGATAGGGGAACTGAAGCTTTCTTT
cdr3_aa: CASSLDRGTEAFF

clone_size: -
j_call: TRBJ2-7
d_call: -
v_call: TRBV2
cdr3_nt: TGTGCCAGCAGTGACAGGGCCCACGAGCAGTACTTC
cdr3_aa: CASSDRAHEQYF

clone_size: -
j_call: TRBJ2-1
d_call: -
v_call: TRBV11-2
cdr3_nt: TGTGCCAGCAGCTTAGTGGCGGGGCCTTACAATGAGCAGTTCTTC
cdr3_aa: CASSLVAGPYNEQFF

clone_size: -
j_call: TRBJ2-7
d_call: -
v_call: TRBV7-6
cdr3_nt: TGTGCCAGCAGCCCTGGTTGGGACTCGGGAGCGGCCGAGCAGTACTTC
cdr3_aa: CASSPGWDSGAAEQYF

clone_size: -
j_call: TRBJ2-2
d_call: TRBD2
v_call: TRBV18
cdr3_nt: TGTGCCAGCTCACCGATATGGGCTAGCGGTTACACCGGGGAGCTGTTTTTT
cdr3_aa: CASSPIWASGYTGELFF

clone_size: -
j_call: TRBJ1-5
d_call: TRBD1
v_call: TRBV12-5
cdr3_nt: TGTGCTAGTGGCTTGGGACAGGGGAATCAGCCCCAGCATTTT
cdr3_aa: CASGLGQGNQPQHF

clone_size: -
j_call: TRBJ2-7
d_call: TRBD2
v_call: TRBV10-2
cdr3_nt: TGCGCCAGCACCGATACGGGCGGGGGGAGCTCCTACGAGCAGTACTTC
cdr3_aa: CASTDTGGGSSYEQYF

clone_size: -
j_call: TRBJ2-7
d_call: -
v_call: TRBV19
cdr3_nt: TGTGCCAGTAGTGGGGTCTCGGGGGGCGAAGGCTCCTACGAGCAGTACTTC
cdr3_aa: CASSGVSGGEGSYEQYF

clone_size: -
j_call: TRBJ1-2
d_call: TRBD1
v_call: TRBV6-1
cdr3_nt: TGTGCCAGCAGTCGGGACAGGGGGCAAGGCTACACCTTC
cdr3_aa: CASSRDRGQGYTF

clone_size: -
j_call: TRBJ1-3
d_call: TRBD1
v_call: TRBV28
cdr3_nt: TGTGCCAGCAGCTCAGACAGGGGAAGAAACACCATATATTTT
cdr3_aa: CASSSDRGRNTIYF

clone_size: -
j_call: TRBJ2-1
d_call: TRBD2
v_call: TRBV7-7
cdr3_nt: TGTGCTAGCAGCTTAGCCCCAGCGGGGGATGAGCAGTTCTTC
cdr3_aa: CASSLAPAGDEQFF

clone_size: once
j_call: TRBJ2-7
d_call: -
v_call: TRBV2
cdr3_nt: TGTGCCAGCAGTGTTCTCGGACATCGCTACGAGCAGTACTTC
cdr3_aa: CASSVLGHRYEQYF

clone_size: once
j_call: TRBJ2-7
d_call: -
v_call: TRBV7-9
cdr3_nt: TGTGCCAGCAGCCCGGAGGGGGCGGGAAGGGGCGAGCAGTACTTC
cdr3_aa: CASSPEGAGRGEQYF

clone_size: -
j_call: TRBJ2-7
d_call: -
v_call: TRBV11-1
cdr3_nt: TGTGCCAGCAGCTTGGGCGGGTATACCTACGAGCAGTACTTC
cdr3_aa: CASSLGGYTYEQYF

clone_size: -
j_call: TRBJ2-1
d_call: TRBD1
v_call: TRBV6-1
cdr3_nt: TGTGCCAGCAGTGCCCAGACAGGGGGCGCTTACAATGAGCAGTTCTTC
cdr3_aa: CASSAQTGGAYNEQFF

clone_size: -
j_call: TRBJ2-1
d_call: -
v_call: TRBV5-6
cdr3_nt: TGTGCCAGCAGCTTGTGGGGCGGTACTTACAATGAGCAGTTCTTC
cdr3_aa: CASSLWGGTYNEQFF

clone_size: -
j_call: TRBJ2-3
d_call: -
v_call: TRBV21-1
cdr3_nt: TGTGCCAGCAGCAAAGGGGCTTGGGGGAGGACTAGCGGGACTAGGGATACGCAGTATTTT
cdr3_aa: CASSKGAWGRTSGTRDTQYF

clone_size: -
j_call: TRBJ1-1
d_call: -
v_call: TRBV28
cdr3_nt: TGTGCCAGCAGTTTAGAGGACGCGGGAGCGAGGACTGAAGCTTTCTTT
cdr3_aa: CASSLEDAGARTEAFF

clone_size: -
j_call: TRBJ2-3
d_call: -
v_call: TRBV4-1
cdr3_nt: TGCGCCAGCAGCCACGACGGGGATAGCACAGATACGCAGTATTTT
cdr3_aa: CASSHDGDSTDTQYF

clone_size: -
j_call: TRBJ2-7
d_call: -
v_call: TRBV29-1
cdr3_nt: TGCAGCGTCCAAGGTCAGGGGAGAGGCTACGAGCAGTACTTC
cdr3_aa: CSVQGQGRGYEQYF

clone_size: -
j_call: TRBJ2-1
d_call: -
v_call: TRBV7-9
cdr3_nt: TGTGCCAGCAGCTTAGCGGGGGCAGGATACAATGAGCAGTTCTTC
cdr3_aa: CASSLAGAGYNEQFF

clone_size: -
j_call: TRBJ2-7
d_call: TRBD1
v_call: TRBV5-1
cdr3_nt: TGCGCCAGCAGCTTGCGGGCAGGGGGTCCCTACGAGCAGTACTTC
cdr3_aa: CASSLRAGGPYEQYF

clone_size: -
j_call: TRBJ2-7
d_call: TRBD1
v_call: TRBV5-4
cdr3_nt: TGTGCCAGCAGCCCGGGACAGTTCCACGAGCAGTACTTC
cdr3_aa: CASSPGQFHEQYF

clone_size: -
j_call: TRBJ2-7
d_call: TRBD2
v_call: TRBV4-1
cdr3_nt: TGCGCCAGCAGCCTCAGCGGGACTAGCGGGTTTTACGAGCAGTACTTC
cdr3_aa: CASSLSGTSGFYEQYF

clone_size: -
j_call: TRBJ2-7
d_call: -
v_call: TRBV6-6
cdr3_nt: TGTGCCAGCAGTTTCCCGTCAGGACAGAACTACGAGCAGTACTTC
cdr3_aa: CASSFPSGQNYEQYF

clone_size: -
j_call: TRBJ2-1
d_call: -
v_call: TRBV18
cdr3_nt: TGTGCCAGCTCACCCCCGGTGTTTAATGAGGGTGAGCAGTTCTTC
cdr3_aa: CASSPPVFNEGEQFF

clone_size: -
j_call: TRBJ2-5
d_call: -
v_call: TRBV11-3
cdr3_nt: TGTGCCAGCAGCTTAGAAATGAGTAGTAAAGAGACCCAGTACTTC
cdr3_aa: CASSLEMSSKETQYF

clone_size: -
j_call: TRBJ2-5
d_call: TRBD2
v_call: TRBV5-6
cdr3_nt: TGTGCCAGCAGCTTGGAGGGGGGACTAGCGGAACCTTGGGAGACCCAGTACTTC
cdr3_aa: CASSLEGGLAEPWETQYF

clone_size: -
j_call: TRBJ2-5
d_call: TRBD1
v_call: TRBV19
cdr3_nt: TGTGCCAGTAGTAGACCCCGGGACAGGGGGTTACAAGAGACCCAGTACTTC
cdr3_aa: CASSRPRDRGLQETQYF

clone_size: -
j_call: TRBJ2-5
d_call: TRBD2
v_call: TRBV7-2
cdr3_nt: TGTGCCAGCAGCTTAGTTAGGCGGGGGGCGTCGGAGACCCAGTACTTC
cdr3_aa: CASSLVRRGASETQYF

clone_size: -
j_call: TRBJ2-3
d_call: TRBD2
v_call: TRBV7-2
cdr3_nt: TGTGCCAGCAGCGAGCGGACCGAGCGGGGTACGCAGTATTTT
cdr3_aa: CASSERTERGTQYF

clone_size: -
j_call: TRBJ1-4
d_call: -
v_call: TRBV6-1
cdr3_nt: TGTGCCTTAAAAGACGGGGGAGGTGAAAAACTGTTTTTT
cdr3_aa: CALKDGGGEKLFF

clone_size: -
j_call: TRBJ1-3
d_call: -
v_call: TRBV11-3
cdr3_nt: TGTGCCAGCAGCTTAGCTAGGAAAAACACCATATATTTT
cdr3_aa: CASSLARKNTIYF

clone_size: -
j_call: TRBJ1-2
d_call: -
v_call: TRBV5-5
cdr3_nt: TGTGCCAGCAGCTTGGTCGGAGACTATGGCTACACCTTC
cdr3_aa: CASSLVGDYGYTF

clone_size: few
j_call: TRBJ2-3
d_call: -
v_call: TRBV5-6
cdr3_nt: TGTGCCAGCAGGCAAACAGGGATGGGGGCAGATACGCAGTATTTT
cdr3_aa: CASRQTGMGADTQYF

clone_size: -
j_call: TRBJ2-3
d_call: -
v_call: TRBV2
cdr3_nt: TGTGCCAGCAGTGAGGGCCCGCCAGATACGCAGTATTTT
cdr3_aa: CASSEGPPDTQYF

clone_size: -
j_call: TRBJ2-1
d_call: TRBD1
v_call: TRBV5-1
cdr3_nt: TGCGCCAGCAGAACCGGGACAGGCTACAATGAGCAGTTCTTC
cdr3_aa: CASRTGTGYNEQFF

clone_size: -
j_call: TRBJ2-7
d_call: TRBD2
v_call: TRBV27
cdr3_nt: TGTGCCAGCAGTTTTGGGAGGGAGTCCTACGAGCAGTACTTC
cdr3_aa: CASSFGRESYEQYF

clone_size: -
j_call: TRBJ2-3
d_call: -
v_call: TRBV28
cdr3_nt: TGTGCCAGCAGGGCTAGCGAGAGGGCGGATACGCAGTATTTT
cdr3_aa: CASRASERADTQYF

clone_size: -
j_call: TRBJ1-6
d_call: TRBD1
v_call: TRBV2
cdr3_nt: TGTGCCAGCAAATTGGACAGGACCCTAATAAATTCACCCCTCCACTTT
cdr3_aa: CASKLDRTLINSPLHF